The sequence of this T cell receptor beta chain was determined in a study of cytomegalovirus exposure and HLA in healthy donors. Germline V gene lookup returns CDR1 MDHEN and CDR2 SYDVKM. The CDR3 is 14 amino acids. V dropped 2 bases and J dropped 4 bases, with 11 bases sitting between them. This clone was counted between two and nine times. In the PCR, 60 Vbeta and 13 Jbeta primers were used. TCRdb's table, derived via immunoSEQ multiplex PCR, lists solely in-frame clones and lacks some. The sample carries under 200,000 clones, approximately 11% recorded once. The chain carries TRBV28 and TRBJ1-2, with a tentative D call TRBD1 (5 bases). This clonotype was obtained from a man aged 50-60 years in good health and CMV-seropositive. Sequences were obtained from PBMCs. For the CDR3, the DNA is TGTGCCAGCAGTTTACTGGCAGGGCCCTATGGCTACACCTTC. It codes for CASSLLAGPYGYTF.